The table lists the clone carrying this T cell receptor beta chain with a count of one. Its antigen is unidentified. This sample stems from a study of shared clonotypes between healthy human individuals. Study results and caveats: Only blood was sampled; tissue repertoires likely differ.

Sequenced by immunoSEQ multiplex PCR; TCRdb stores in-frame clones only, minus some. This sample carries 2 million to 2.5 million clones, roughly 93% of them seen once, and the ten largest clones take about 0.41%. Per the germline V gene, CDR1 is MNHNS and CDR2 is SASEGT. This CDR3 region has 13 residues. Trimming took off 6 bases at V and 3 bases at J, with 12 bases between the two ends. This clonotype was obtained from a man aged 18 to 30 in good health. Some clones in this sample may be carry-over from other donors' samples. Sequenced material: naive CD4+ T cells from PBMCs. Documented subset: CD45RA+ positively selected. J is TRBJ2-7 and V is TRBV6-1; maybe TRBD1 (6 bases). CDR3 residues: CASRTGIYYEQYF. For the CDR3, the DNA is TGTGCCAGCAGAACAGGGATTTACTACGAGCAGTACTTC.